The rows below give T cell receptor beta chains drawn from one sample of a study of shared clonotypes between healthy human individuals. Profiling relied on immunoSEQ multiplex PCR, and the TCRdb table lists in-frame clones only, not all of them. The data contain approximately 2,000,000 clones, around 93% of them seen just once; the ten biggest clones take up roughly 1.7%. Specimen: naive CD8+ T cells from PBMCs. The receptors stem from a man aged 18 to 29 in good health. Some clones in this sample may be carry-over from other donors' samples. Each CDR3 is given without its conserved first and last residue. Clone size is not always given. Where it is, it says once, few, many or a class for expanded clones.

j_call: TRBJ1-2; clone_size: once; v_call: TRBV25-1; cdr3_aa: ASSQTGSGGYT
j_call: TRBJ2-1; clone_size: -; v_call: TRBV27; cdr3_aa: ASSLRLAGGNEQF
j_call: TRBJ1-5; clone_size: -; v_call: TRBV11-3; cdr3_aa: ASSFNPLQESSNQPQH
j_call: TRBJ2-7; clone_size: -; v_call: TRBV4-1; cdr3_aa: ASSQGQGSAYEQY
j_call: TRBJ2-7; clone_size: -; v_call: TRBV4-1; cdr3_aa: ASSQGRGSYEQY
j_call: TRBJ1-5; clone_size: -; v_call: TRBV4-1; cdr3_aa: ASSRGHDQPQH
j_call: TRBJ2-7; clone_size: -; v_call: TRBV19; cdr3_aa: ASSPGTINYEQY
j_call: TRBJ2-7; clone_size: -; v_call: TRBV11-2; cdr3_aa: ASSIGQGDSYEQY
j_call: TRBJ2-1; clone_size: -; v_call: TRBV19; cdr3_aa: ASQQGITYNEQF
j_call: TRBJ2-3; clone_size: -; v_call: TRBV2; cdr3_aa: ASIPLKRSTDTQY
j_call: TRBJ2-7; clone_size: -; v_call: TRBV9; cdr3_aa: ASSAGSEQY